The 23 T cell receptor beta chains given below trace back to one sample, sequenced in a study of shared clonotypes between healthy human individuals. Some clones are missing from TCRdb's copy, which holds only in-frame ones; the method was immunoSEQ multiplex PCR. The sample includes over a million clones, about 98.5% of them seen just once. The sample taken for sequencing was naive CD4+ T cells sorted from blood. The subset: CD45RA+ positively selected. The receptor source for this set is a man under 40 in good health.

Comments on this clone: The sample holds other DNA sequences that translate to the same CDR3. The V call is TRBV9, the J call TRBJ1-3; D not certain. CDR1 SGDLS and CDR2 YYNGEE come from the germline V gene. V lost 2 bases and J 2 bases, leaving 5 bases between the germline ends. This CDR3 is built from 13 residues. In DNA form, the CDR3 reads TGTGCCAGCAGCGTCGAAACTGGAAACACCATATATTTT. Translated, it gives CASSVETGNTIYF. The full variable domain, its missing parts supplied by reference TRBV9 and TRBJ1-3, is DSGVTQTPKHLITATGQRVTLRCSPRSGDLSVYWYQQSLDQGLQFLIQYYNGEERAKGNILERFSAQQFPDLHSELNLSSLELGDSALYFCASSVETGNTIYFGEGSWLTVV.

The chain couples TRBV5-1 to TRBJ1-1, with 9 bases fitting TRBD1. Germline V gene data show CDR1 as SGHRS and CDR2 as YFSETQ. This CDR3 contains 16 residues. V was clipped by 1 base and J by 0 bases; unmatched bases: 4. CDR3: CASSLRTGVMNTEAFF. The CDR3 bases are TGCGCCAGCAGCTTGAGGACAGGGGTCATGAACACTGAAGCTTTCTTT.

The rearrangement joins TRBV7-2 to TRBJ2-3; 13 bases agree with TRBD2. Germline-derived CDR1 and CDR2 are SGHTA and FQGNSA. V shed 5 bases, J shed 0 bases, and the junction held 11 bases outside the gene matches. The CDR3 runs 19 residues. CDR3 sequence reads: CASSKGLAGARPSTDTQYF. CDR3 nucleotide sequence: TGTGCCAGCAGCAAAGGACTAGCGGGAGCCCGACCTAGCACAGATACGCAGTATTTT.

The J gene is TRBJ1-4, the V gene TRBV29-1; no clear D. V was clipped by 5 bases and J by 7 bases, with 11 bases between them. The CDR3 is made up of 12 amino acids. Germline loops: CDR1 SQVTM, CDR2 ANQGSEA. The CDR3 here is CSVSGLSEKLFF. Here the CDR3 DNA reads TGCAGCGTTTCAGGACTCAGTGAAAAACTGTTTTTT.

The rearrangement joins TRBV5-1 to TRBJ2-5; D possibly corresponds to TRBD2 (6 bases). The V gene's germline CDR1 is SGHRS and CDR2 YFSETQ. Trimming left V 3 bases short and J 0 bases short, with 6 bases between. This CDR3 has 13 residues. CDR3 loop: CASSWDYQETQYF. CDR3 in DNA: TGCGCCAGCAGCTGGGACTACCAAGAGACCCAGTACTTC.

The chain employs TRBV11-2 and TRBJ2-2; tentatively, D is TRBD1 (5 bases). Germline CDR1 and CDR2: SGHAT and FQNNGV. The CDR3 contains 16 residues. V was clipped by 1 base and J by 1 base, with 10 bases between them. CDR3 sequence (DNA): TGTGCCAGCAGCTTAGTTCCAGGGATGAACACCGGGGAGCTGTTTTTT. The encoded protein is CASSLVPGMNTGELFF.

This clone appeared a single time. The V call is TRBV19, the J call TRBJ2-7; 9 nucleotides align to TRBD2. V shed 3 bases and J 0 bases; nucleotides not matched to a gene: 3. CDR1 and CDR2 (germline): LNHDA, SQIVND (reference sequence). This CDR3 is 15 amino acids long. The CDR3 DNA follows: TGTGCCAGTAGTATGGGCGGGGGGGCCTCCTACGAGCAGTACTTC. This sequence encodes CASSMGGGASYEQYF.

The genes are TRBV4-3 and TRBJ2-7; a possible D gene is TRBD1 (7 bases). CDR1 LGHNA and CDR2 YSLEER come from the germline V gene. V gave up 0 bases and J gave up 3 bases, with 18 bases separating them. The CDR3 has 17 amino acids. The DNA of the CDR3 is TGCGCCAGCAGCCAAGATTTCGGAGGGGGCCTCATCTACGAGCAGTACTTC. Protein sequence: CASSQDFGGGLIYEQYF.

V and J are TRBV9 and TRBJ2-1, with 7 bases aligning to TRBD1. The CDR3 is made up of 14 amino acids. After removal of 0 bases from V and 4 bases from J, the junction contained 1 base not matched to a gene. Germline loops: CDR1 SGDLS, CDR2 YYNGEE. CDR3 in amino acids: CASSVEDRYNEQFF. The CDR3 DNA reads as TGTGCCAGCAGCGTAGAGGACAGGTACAATGAGCAGTTCTTC. Variable domain in full (rest from reference TRBV9 and TRBJ2-1): DSGVTQTPKHLITATGQRVTLRCSPRSGDLSVYWYQQSLDQGLQFLIQYYNGEERAKGNILERFSAQQFPDLHSELNLSSLELGDSALYFCASSVEDRYNEQFFGPGTRLTVL.

This clone was picked up one time. V and J are TRBV9 and TRBJ2-7, with 7 bases identical to TRBD1. The CDR3 sequence is 16 residues long. Germline V gene lookup returns CDR1 SGDLS and CDR2 YYNGEE. V trimming: 3 bases; J trimming: 0 bases; junction bases outside the gene matches: 9. CDR3 nucleotide sequence: TGTGCCAGCAGCGGAACCCCGGGACAGAGCTCCTACGAGCAGTACTTC. It codes for CASSGTPGQSSYEQYF.

The gene calls are TRBV28 and TRBJ2-7; D may match TRBD1 or TRBD2 (6 bases each). CDR3 length: 15 residues. The germline CDR1 and CDR2 sequences are MDHEN and SYDVKM. Trimming cost V 10 bases and J 0 bases, with 19 bases left between them. The CDR3: CATRLGGHYSYEQYF. CDR3 DNA: TGTGCCACCCGACTGGGGGGACACTACTCCTACGAGCAGTACTTC.

This chain uses TRBV28 with TRBJ2-1, with TRBD2 matching 8 bases. J lost 4 bases, V lost 6 bases, and 11 bases had no gene match. The CDR3 covers 16 residues. Looked up from germline, CDR1 is MDHEN and CDR2 is SYDVKM. CDR3 DNA sequence: TGTGCCAGCAGGACAGAGCGGGAGTCTCGGTACAATGAGCAGTTCTTC. Translated, it gives CASRTERESRYNEQFF.

This clone has just a few counts. V gene TRBV5-4 combines with J gene TRBJ1-1, with 9 bases aligning to TRBD1. The CDR3 length is 13 residues. Germline CDR1 and CDR2: SGHNT and YYREEE (reference sequence). J lost 6 bases, V lost 5 bases, and 5 bases had no gene match. The CDR3 loop reads CASSTGQGPEAFF. CDR3 nucleotide sequence: TGTGCCAGCAGTACGGGACAGGGCCCTGAAGCTTTCTTT. Together with reference TRBV5-4 and TRBJ1-1, the CDR3 gives the full variable domain: ETGVTQSPTHLIKTRGQQVTLRCSSQSGHNTVSWYQQALGQGPQFIFQYYREEENGRGNFPPRFSGLQFPNYSSELNVNALELDDSALYLCASSTGQGPEAFFGQGTRLTVV.

The V and J genes are TRBV9 and TRBJ2-3; 12 positions match TRBD2. CDR1 and CDR2 (germline): SGDLS, YYNGEE. With 0 bases clipped from V and 0 bases from J, the junction kept 17 bases outside the gene matches. CDR3 size: 22 residues. The CDR3 DNA reads as TGTGCCAGCAGCGTAGGAGGGGGCCCCCGCCCGGGACTAGCGGGCAGCACAGATACGCAGTATTTT. Translation: CASSVGGGPRPGLAGSTDTQYF.

Concerning this clone: Other DNA sequences in the same sample also yield this CDR3. The rearrangement uses TRBV28 and TRBJ1-5; D is perhaps TRBD1 (5 bases). V was pared by 6 bases and J by 8 bases, with 8 bases between. The CDR3 contains 11 residues. From germline, CDR1 is MDHEN and CDR2 SYDVKM. This CDR3 is CASSLGEPQHF. The CDR3 nucleotides are TGTGCCAGCAGCTTGGGGGAGCCCCAGCATTTT.

The rearrangement links TRBV7-9 to TRBJ2-1, with D tentatively TRBD1 (6 bases). The CDR3 totals 17 residues. V lost 4 bases to trimming and J lost 0 bases, with 16 bases between them. Looked up from germline, CDR1 is SEHNR and CDR2 is FQNEAQ (reference sequence). In DNA form, the CDR3 reads TGTGCCAGCAGCTCCAATCTCCGGGACACCTCCTACAATGAGCAGTTCTTC. Protein product: CASSSNLRDTSYNEQFF.

The J gene is TRBJ1-5, the V gene TRBV15; no clear D gene. Trimming left V 0 bases short and J 6 bases short, with 3 bases between. Looked up from germline, CDR1 is LNHNV and CDR2 is YYDKDF (reference sequence). The CDR3 is 12 residues long. In DNA form, the CDR3 reads TGTGCCACCAGCAGAGATCTTCAGCCCCAGCATTTT. This sequence encodes CATSRDLQPQHF.

The rearrangement links TRBV29-1 to TRBJ2-7, with D possibly being TRBD1 or TRBD2 (5 bases each). CDR1 SQVTM and CDR2 ANQGSEA come from the germline V gene. Trimming left V 6 bases short and J 1 base short, with 16 bases between. The CDR3 consists of 14 residues. CDR3 region: CSVQSEGYSYEQYF. In nucleotides, the CDR3 is TGCAGCGTGCAAAGTGAGGGGTATTCCTACGAGCAGTACTTC.

Comments on this clone: Other DNA sequences in the sample encode the same CDR3. This rearrangement joins TRBV5-1 to TRBJ1-3, with D unresolved. This CDR3 has 14 amino acids. Germline CDR1 and CDR2: SGHRS and YFSETQ. Trimming pared 0 bases from V and 3 bases from J, leaving 7 bases between. The DNA for the CDR3 is TGCGCCAGCAGCTTGGACGGCAGTGGAAACACCATATATTTT. Its protein product is CASSLDGSGNTIYF.

The CDR3 sequence: CASSRGTPRGYEQYF. CDR3 DNA: TGTGCCAGCAGCCGCGGGACACCCCGGGGATACGAGCAGTACTTC. V is TRBV6-5 and J is TRBJ2-7; D might be TRBD1 or TRBD2, each matching 6 bases. Germline V gene sequence: CDR1 MNHEY, CDR2 SVGAGI. Trimming removed 6 bases from V and 4 bases from J, with 19 bases in between. CDR3 length: 15 residues.

V gene TRBV6-1 combines with J gene TRBJ2-5, with TRBD2 matching 7 bases. The CDR3 runs to 15 residues. Germline lookup yields CDR1 MNHNS and CDR2 SASEGT. V lost 7 bases to trimming and J lost 5 bases; unmatched junction nucleotides: 13. The CDR3 nucleotides are TGTGCCAGCAAAAGAGCTAGCGGCCTCGGGGAGACCCAGTACTTC. It specifies CASKRASGLGETQYF.

This clone has a single count. The genes are TRBV15 and TRBJ2-7; D is perhaps TRBD1 (6 bases). This CDR3 contains 16 residues. Germline V CDR1 and CDR2: LNHNV, YYDKDF (reference sequence). V was cut by 1 base and J by 4 bases, with 17 bases left in between. This CDR3 is CATSRAVGGGTYEQYF. CDR3 in DNA: TGTGCCACCAGCAGAGCGGTTGGGGGCGGAACATACGAGCAGTACTTC.

The V call is TRBV4-1, the J call TRBJ2-7, with unresolved D. This CDR3 contains 13 residues. Germline CDR1 MGHRA, CDR2 YSYEKL. The ends were cut back, 0 bases at V and 3 bases at J, with 6 bases in the middle. The chain's CDR3 is CASSQDGNYEQYF. The CDR3 nucleotides read TGCGCCAGCAGCCAAGATGGAAACTACGAGCAGTACTTC.